One sample yielded the 31 T cell receptor beta chains listed below, sequenced in a study of glioma-infiltrating T cells. TCR alpha and beta CDR3 regions were amplified from RNA using iRepertoire nested multiplex PCR. TCRdb reanalysed the multiplex PCR reads using MiXCR and keeps one entry per CDR3 protein. Seen here are a few hundred thousand distinct CDR3 sequences, around 38% observed once, and the top ten hold 9.5% to 15%. Sequenced: glioma tissue, nonneoplastic brain tissue, or PBMCs (not recorded which). Receptor source: a human donor with low-grade glioma or glioblastoma, undergoing nonglioma brain surgery, or in good health (not recorded which).

The chain is built from TRBV27 and TRBJ2-7; TRBD2 matches 10 bases. The V segment lost 6 bases and the J segment 4 bases; nucleotides outside the gene matches: 6. The CDR3 loop spans 14 amino acids. Per germline, CDR1 MNHEY and CDR2 SMNVEV (reference sequence). In nucleotides, the CDR3 is TGTGCCAGCAGCGGGGGACTAGCGAGATACGAGCAGTACTTC. Translation gives CASSGGLARYEQYF.

The gene calls are TRBV5-5 and TRBJ2-1, with a weak D call TRBD1 (6 bases). V lost 2 bases and J 7 bases, leaving 13 bases between the germline ends. Germline CDR1 and CDR2: SGHKS and YYEKEE (reference sequence). This CDR3 contains 14 residues. Here the CDR3 reads CASSFLHRENEQFF. CDR3 bases: TGTGCCAGCAGCTTTCTTCACAGGGAAAATGAGCAGTTCTTC.

This clonotype occurred a few times. The chain has TRBV27 and TRBJ1-2; no definite D call. Trimming removed 6 bases from V and 4 bases from J, with 18 bases in between. There are 15 residues in the CDR3. Germline V CDR1 and CDR2: MNHEY, SMNVEV (reference sequence). The CDR3 loop reads CASSQELPTTYGYTF. The CDR3 bases are TGTGCCAGCAGCCAAGAGTTACCTACGACCTATGGCTACACCTTC.

The V gene is TRBV5-4, the J gene TRBJ2-3; 9 nucleotides line up with TRBD2. The CDR3 has 15 amino acids. Germline-derived CDR1 and CDR2 are SGHNT and YYREEE (reference sequence). V gave up 10 bases and J gave up 2 bases; unmatched junction bases: 11. CDR3 DNA sequence: TGTGCCGTCTCAACTAGCGGGTTTATCACAGATACGCAGTATTTT. This gives the protein CAVSTSGFITDTQYF.

This clonotype was observed a few times. The J gene is TRBJ2-7, the V gene TRBV7-2; possibly TRBD1 or TRBD2 for D (5 bases each). The CDR3 is 14 residues long. Germline V lookup: CDR1 SGHTA, CDR2 FQGNSA. V was cut by 3 bases and J by 4 bases, with 13 bases left in between. CDR3 nucleotide sequence: TGTGCCAGCAGCTTCACCCGGGGCTTGTACGAGCAGTACTTC. This gives the protein CASSFTRGLYEQYF.

V usage is TRBV10-2 and J usage is TRBJ1-1, with TRBD1 matching 11 bases. The length of the CDR3 is 16 residues. Germline loops: CDR1 WSHSY, CDR2 SAAADI. The J segment lost 2 bases and the V segment lost 2 bases, leaving 4 bases of the junction unmatched. Here the CDR3 DNA reads TGCGCCAGCAGTGAGAGGGACAGGGGGATTAACACTGAAGCTTTCTTT. It translates to CASSERDRGINTEAFF.

This clonotype was seen at least ten times. V and J are TRBV6-6 and TRBJ2-4, with D perhaps matching TRBD1 or TRBD2 (5 bases each). The V gene lost 2 bases and the J gene lost 7 bases, with 9 bases spanning the gap. Germline CDR1 and CDR2: MNHNY and SVGAGI (reference sequence). There are 13 residues in the CDR3. The CDR3 DNA reads TGTGCCAGCAGTTACCCGGGGACGAACATTCAGTACTTC. It is translated as CASSYPGTNIQYF.

Concerning this clonotype: One base away lies a much larger clone, so this may be a sequencing read error. The chain is built from TRBV6-2 or TRBV6-3 and TRBJ1-2; D remains ambiguous. The germline V gene has CDR1 MNHEY and CDR2 SVGEGT. The CDR3 is 13 residues long. V was clipped by 7 bases and J by 0 bases, with 9 bases between them. CDR3 coding DNA: TGTGCCAGCATGTCGTGGGCTAACTATGGCTACACCTTC. This gives the protein CASMSWANYGYTF.

The CDR3 loop reads CATRMGPGREKLFF. The CDR3 DNA is TGTGCCACGCGGATGGGGCCGGGGAGGGAAAAACTGTTTTTT. The chain employs TRBV25-1 and TRBJ1-4, with a tentative D call TRBD1 (5 bases). The CDR3 contains 14 residues. V shed 10 bases and J shed 8 bases, with 20 bases lying between them. Germline V gives CDR1 MGHDK, CDR2 SYGVNS.

As for this clonotype: Since a much larger clone is just one base distant, this may be a read error. The chain recombines TRBV20-1 with TRBJ2-1; 7 nucleotides match TRBD2. Trimming removed 4 bases from V and 6 bases from J; junction bases left unmatched: 18. Germline CDR1 reads DFQATT; CDR2 reads SNEGSKA (reference sequence). The CDR3 has 17 residues. CDR3 in DNA: TGCAGTGCTAATTCATACGGGGCGGGAGAGGGGTGCAATGAGCAGTTCTTC. This translates into CSANSYGAGEGCNEQFF.

The V gene is TRBV27, the J gene TRBJ2-7; D is perhaps TRBD1 (6 bases). Deletions cut 5 bases from V and 0 bases from J, with 11 bases between. The V gene's germline CDR1 is MNHEY and CDR2 SMNVEV (reference sequence). The CDR3 has 14 amino acids. CDR3 in amino acids: CASSRRDISYEQYF. For the CDR3, the DNA is TGTGCCAGCAGTCGACGGGACATCTCCTACGAGCAGTACTTC.

Many counts were recorded for this clonotype. V is TRBV6-2 or TRBV6-3 and J is TRBJ2-1, with a possible D match to TRBD1 (5 bases). In germline, CDR1 is MNHEY, CDR2 SVGEGT. This CDR3 is 11 amino acids long. Between the trimmed V and J ends, which lost 7 bases and 15 bases, there was a span of 16 bases. The DNA for the CDR3 is TGTGCCAGCACTACAGGTCCGAAACGGTTCTTC. This gives the protein CASTTGPKRFF.

The chain is built from TRBV7-2 and TRBJ1-5; maybe TRBD1 (6 bases). Trimming removed 2 bases from V and 0 bases from J, with 11 bases in between. The CDR3 loop spans 16 amino acids. Germline CDR1 and CDR2: SGHTA and FQGNSA. The CDR3 DNA reads as TGTGCCAGCAGCTTAAGGGGGGCTTATAGCAATCAGCCCCAGCATTTT. Its protein is CASSLRGAYSNQPQHF.

For this clonotype: This could be a read error, since a much larger clone is one nucleotide away. The CDR3 does not close with the conserved phenylalanine or tryptophan, likely indicating a read error. V gene TRBV10-3 combines with J gene TRBJ2-1; D may be TRBD1 or TRBD2 (5 bases each). The CDR3 has 12 residues. V was shortened by 2 bases and J by 6 bases, with 5 bases between the two germline ends. Germline V CDR1 and CDR2: ENHRY, SYGVKD. The DNA of the CDR3 is TGTGCCATCAGTGAGGGGACCAATGAGCAGTTCCTC. It translates to CAISEGTNEQFL.

This clonotype has just a few counts. This chain joins TRBV4-3 and TRBJ2-2, with TRBD1 matching over 7 bases. This CDR3 comprises 15 residues. V trimming: 5 bases; J trimming: 3 bases; junction bases outside the gene matches: 6. CDR1 and CDR2 from the germline V gene are LGHNA and YSLEER. Written as DNA, the CDR3 is TGCGCCAGCAGCGTCTACAGGGGTGACACCGGGGAGCTGTTTTTT. It encodes CASSVYRGDTGELFF.

This clonotype was observed a handful of times. A read error may account for a junction end that differs from germline. The gene calls are TRBV7-2 and TRBJ2-1, with D hard to call. Germline CDR1 reads SGHTA; CDR2 reads FQGNSA. CDR3 length: 14 amino acids. The CDR3 reads CASLVAAGPYEQYF. The CDR3 DNA reads as TGTGCCAGCCTTGTTGCGGCAGGTCCCTACGAGCAGTACTTT. The variable domain in full, with the rest retrieved from reference TRBV7-2 and TRBJ2-1, is GAGVSQSPSNKVTEKGKDVELRCDPISGHTALYWYRQSLGQGLEFLIYFQGNSAPDKSGLPSDRFSAERTGGSVSTLTIQRTQQEDSAVYLCASLVAAGPYEQYFGPGTRLTVL.

Comments on this clonotype: At one end, the junction sequence differs from germline, possibly due to a read error. The CDR3 nucleotides are TGCGCCAGCAGAAAACATTATAGCAATCAGCCCCAGCATTTT. Residues: CASRKHYSNQPQHF. The chain links TRBV6-2 or TRBV6-3 to TRBJ1-5, with no clear D. The CDR3 extends over 14 amino acids. Germline V lookup: CDR1 MNHEY, CDR2 SVGEGT.

This clonotype has only a few counts. CDR3 sequence: CASSRTSATYEQYF. CDR3 coding DNA: TGTGCCAGCAGCAGGACTAGCGCTACCTACGAGCAGTACTTC. The gene calls are TRBV27 and TRBJ2-7; TRBD2 agrees at 9 bases. This CDR3 region has 14 residues. Germline V gene sequence: CDR1 MNHEY, CDR2 SMNVEV (reference sequence). With V trimmed by 6 bases and J by 2 bases, 5 bases remained unmatched.

This clonotype was counted between two and nine times. The gene calls are TRBV6-1 and TRBJ2-7; possible D gene TRBD2, 6 bases. Germline V lookup: CDR1 MNHNS, CDR2 SASEGT. The V end was cut by 8 bases, the J end by 1 base, with 15 bases between. This CDR3 has 14 residues. The CDR3 reads CASGRDFLSYEQYF. CDR3 DNA sequence: TGTGCCAGCGGCCGGGACTTCCTATCCTACGAGCAGTACTTC.

The table lists this clonotype with a few counts. The V and J genes are TRBV6-1 and TRBJ2-6; D is ambiguous. Germline V lookup: CDR1 MNHNS, CDR2 SASEGT. V was pared by 10 bases and J by 3 bases, with 10 bases between. CDR3 size: 13 residues. The CDR3 is CATARGGANVLTF. The CDR3 bases are TGTGCCACCGCAAGAGGTGGGGCCAACGTCCTGACTTTC.

As for this clonotype: A much larger clone sits a single nucleotide away, making a read error possible. The chain links TRBV28 to TRBJ1-4; D not resolved. CDR1 and CDR2 (germline): MDHEN, SYDVKM. The CDR3 has 13 residues. CDR3 nucleotide sequence: TGTGCCAGCAGTACCCCGTCTAATGAAAGACTGTTTTTT. Protein sequence: CASSTPSNERLFF.

As to this clonotype: This may be a read error: a much more frequent sequence differs by one nucleotide. V and J are TRBV6-4 and TRBJ2-3; TRBD2 matches 8 bases. V was pared by 0 bases and J by 4 bases, with 0 bases of the junction left unmatched. The length of the CDR3 is 14 residues. Germline CDR1 and CDR2: MRHNA and SNTAGT. The CDR3 bases are TGTGCCAGCAGTGACTCCGGGAGGGCAGATACGCAGTATTTT. This codes for CASSDSGRADTQYF.

This chain uses TRBV3-1 with TRBJ2-3; 9 bases match TRBD2. The DNA matches TRBJ2-5 better at its end, which makes the J call doubtful. Looked up from germline, CDR1 is LGHDT and CDR2 is YNNKEL (reference sequence). The CDR3 spans 17 residues. CDR3 protein: CASSQVISGSLGVTQYF. The CDR3 DNA sequence: TGTGCCAGCAGCCAAGTTATTAGCGGGAGTTTAGGAGTGACCCAGTACTTC.

This clonotype showed up just once. The chain employs TRBV4-3 and TRBJ2-2, with 16 bases that match TRBD2. Germline lookup yields CDR1 LGHNA and CDR2 YSLEER. V trimming: 0 bases; J trimming: 1 base; junction bases outside the gene matches: 2. The CDR3 has 19 amino acids. DNA for the CDR3: TGCGCCAGCAGCCAAGAGGGACTAGCGGGAGGGGGGAACACCGGGGAGCTGTTTTTT. Residues: CASSQEGLAGGGNTGELFF.

On this clonotype itself: Germline is not matched at one junction end, which may reflect a read error. The chain combines TRBV6-5 with TRBJ1-6; a possible D gene is TRBD1 (5 bases). Germline assignment: CDR1 MNHEY and CDR2 SVGAGI. There are 16 residues in the CDR3. CDR3 sequence (DNA): TGTGCCAGCAGTTACTGGGGCAACCGGAGGAATTCACCCCTCAACTTT. This gives the protein CASSYWGNRRNSPLNF.

The sample holds a few counts of this clonotype. The rearrangement links TRBV4-1 to TRBJ2-7, with 9 bases that match TRBD1. Germline V gene lookup returns CDR1 MGHRA and CDR2 YSYEKL. V shed 0 bases and J 5 bases; nucleotides not matched to a gene: 14. This CDR3 is built from 18 residues. The CDR3 region is CASSQEALSWTGEHEQYF. The CDR3 DNA sequence: TGCGCCAGCAGCCAAGAAGCCTTAAGCTGGACAGGGGAACACGAGCAGTACTTC.

The rearrangement uses TRBV19 and TRBJ1-5; D gene ambiguous. CDR1 LNHDA and CDR2 SQIVND come from the germline V gene (reference sequence). The CDR3 is 13 amino acids. Deletions cut 8 bases from V and 3 bases from J, with 11 bases between. The CDR3 loop is CASSDNLNQPQHF. The CDR3 DNA sequence: TGTGCCAGTTCAGACAACCTCAATCAGCCCCAGCATTTT.

The chain combines TRBV12-5 with TRBJ2-2; no firm D call. The V gene's germline CDR1 is LGHNT and CDR2 FRNRAP. The CDR3 extends over 12 amino acids. V lost 3 bases to trimming and J lost 5 bases, with 4 bases between them. The CDR3 is CASGLETGELFF. In DNA, the CDR3 is TGTGCTAGTGGTTTAGAAACCGGGGAGCTGTTTTTT.

Concerning this clonotype itself: A read error is possible here, since a much larger clone lies one base away. The rearrangement uses TRBV27 and TRBJ2-7; 14 positions match TRBD2. CDR1 is MNHEY and CDR2 is SMNVEV in the germline V gene (reference sequence). Trimming cost V 7 bases and J 3 bases; bases outside gene matches: 2. The CDR3 runs to 14 residues. The CDR3 loop is CASTGLAGVYEQYF. The DNA for the CDR3 is TGTGCCAGCACGGGACTAGCGGGAGTCTACGAGCAGTACTTC.

This chain connects TRBV2 to TRBJ2-3; D remains unclear. Trimming left V 4 bases short and J 2 bases short, with 10 bases between. The CDR3 length is 14 residues. Germline V lookup: CDR1 SNHLY, CDR2 FYNNEI. The CDR3 reads CASSATPVTDTQYF. CDR3 coding DNA: TGTGCCAGCAGTGCGACGCCTGTCACAGATACGCAGTATTTT. The variable domain in full, completed from reference TRBV2 and TRBJ2-3, reads EPEVTQTPSHQVTQMGQEVILRCVPISNHLYFYWYRQILGQKVEFLVSFYNNEISEKSEIFDDQFSVERPDGSNFTLKIRSTKLEDSAMYFCASSATPVTDTQYFGPGTRLTVL.

The chain couples TRBV24-1 to TRBJ2-7; 10 bases fit TRBD2. Germline assignment: CDR1 KGHDR and CDR2 SFDVKD. The CDR3 contains 14 residues. V dropped 4 bases and J dropped 6; count of bases not matched to a gene: 5. The CDR3 coding sequence is TGTGCCACCAGTGAAGCGGGAGGGCCTCGCGAGCAGTACTTC. As protein: CATSEAGGPREQYF.